The T cell receptor (beta chain) described here comes from a study of response to subunit inactivated influenza vaccine. The study's findings and limits: The authors suggested that every seasonal influenza vaccination recruits few new T cells.

Germline values: CDR1 SEHNR, CDR2 FQNEAQ (reference sequence). The CDR3 has 15 amino acids. TCRdb re-derived calls from the RT-PCR reads in MiXCR, one entry per CDR3 protein. Here the sample spans around 750,000 distinct CDR3 sequences, 21% being singletons. This clonotype was seen a few times. Its target is not known. A junction boundary mismatches the germline segment, possibly from a read error. V and J are TRBV7-9 and TRBJ2-5; D is unresolved. The source of this sequence is a man aged 45-65 years who received an inactivated influenza vaccine. Sequenced here: PBMCs from blood, sampled more than 4 days after vaccination. CDR3 residues: CASSLVVDYKEAQYF. CDR3 DNA sequence: TGTGCCAGCAGCTTAGTAGTGGATTACAAAGAGGCCCAGTACTTC.